Shown below are 8 T cell receptor beta chains from a single sample sequenced in a study of molecular identifiers for immune sequencing clone quantification. MiXCR, applied by TCRdb to the PCR reads, yields one record per CDR3 protein. Among 80,000 to 130,000 distinct CDR3 sequences listed, roughly 38% were seen once. Sequencing used naive CD8+ T cells from blood, with Jurkat cell RNA spiked in. As to subset: FACS-sorted CD8+CD4-CCR7+CD45RA+ naive T cells. These receptors all stem from a human donor in good health. Some libraries in this study had Jurkat cell RNA spiked in.

The rearrangement uses TRBV6-2 or TRBV6-3 and TRBJ2-3, with TRBD2 identical over 8 bases. V was pared by 0 bases and J by 1 base, with 3 bases of the junction left unmatched. CDR1 MNHEY and CDR2 SVGEGT come from the germline V gene. The CDR3 is 16 residues long. CDR3 DNA sequence: TGTGCCAGCAGTTACTCTTGGCGGGAGGGCACAGATACGCAGTATTTT. Translating it yields CASSYSWREGTDTQYF.

The chain carries TRBV5-8 and TRBJ1-3, with TRBD1 matching 8 bases. The CDR3 covers 18 residues. V shed 5 bases and J 3 bases; nucleotides not matched to a gene: 16. Germline loops: CDR1 SGHTS, CDR2 YDEGEE. The CDR3 region is CASSTGQASLGVGNTIYF. The CDR3 nucleotides are TGTGCCAGCAGTACGGGACAGGCCTCGTTGGGGGTTGGAAACACCATATATTTT. Drawing the rest from reference TRBV5-8 and TRBJ1-3, the complete variable domain is EAGVTQSPTHLIKTRGQQATLRCSPISGHTSVYWYQQALGLGLQFLLWYDEGEERNRGNFPPRFSGRQFPNYSSELNVNALELEDSALYLCASSTGQASLGVGNTIYFGEGSWLTVV.

Details on this clonotype: This CDR3 fails to terminate in the conserved phenylalanine or tryptophan, so it likely reflects a read error. The chain uses TRBV3-1 and TRBJ2-2; a weak D match, TRBD2 (6 bases). CDR1 and CDR2 (germline): LGHDT, YNNKEL (reference sequence). Trimming left V 4 bases short and J 6 bases short, with 12 bases between. This CDR3 region has 14 residues. The CDR3 is CASSPALAPGELFL. The DNA for the CDR3 is TGTGCCAGCAGCCCTGCACTAGCCCCCGGGGAGCTGTTTTTA.

This clonotype was found once. The genes are TRBV14 and TRBJ1-6; D is undetermined. The V end lost 4 bases, the J end lost 12 bases, and 7 bases lay between the germline ends. Germline V gene lookup returns CDR1 SGHDN and CDR2 FVKESK. This CDR3 spans 11 amino acids. CDR3 amino acids: CASSLGGPLHF. CDR3 in DNA: TGTGCCAGCAGCCTCGGAGGACCCCTCCACTTT.

This chain connects TRBV28 to TRBJ1-6; D is unclear. Germline CDR1 MDHEN, CDR2 SYDVKM. This CDR3 has 15 amino acids. V lost 7 bases and J 10 bases, leaving 20 bases between the germline ends. The CDR3 DNA reads as TGTGCCAGCACCAAAATCACGTCCTCGGAGTCACCCCTCCACTTT. This encodes CASTKITSSESPLHF.

CDR3 in DNA: TGCGCCAGCAGCCAAGCTTGGCCCCAATCCTACGAGCAGTACTTC. As protein: CASSQAWPQSYEQYF. The rearrangement joins TRBV4-1 to TRBJ2-7; D is uncertain. Germline values: CDR1 MGHRA, CDR2 YSYEKL. Trimming pared 1 base from V and 1 base from J, leaving 11 bases between. CDR3 length: 15 amino acids.

The gene calls are TRBV6-1 and TRBJ2-7, with TRBD2 matching over 12 bases. Germline loops: CDR1 MNHNS, CDR2 SASEGT. Losses at the gene ends were 1 base for V and 0 bases for J; bases not matched to a gene: 1. This CDR3 comprises 16 residues. DNA of the CDR3: TGTGCCAGCAGTGAAGGGACTAGCGGGGCCTCCTACGAGCAGTACTTC. Residues: CASSEGTSGASYEQYF.

There are many counts of this clonotype. The rearrangement links TRBV29-1 to TRBJ2-3; TRBD2 is a possible D gene (5 bases). CDR1 and CDR2 (germline): SQVTM, ANQGSEA. Trimming shortened V by 1 base and J by 4 bases, and 12 bases separated the two germline ends. CDR3 length equals 14 residues. The CDR3 DNA follows: TGCAGCGTTGAAGGTAGAGGGCCCTCAGATACGCAGTATTTT. This sequence encodes CSVEGRGPSDTQYF.